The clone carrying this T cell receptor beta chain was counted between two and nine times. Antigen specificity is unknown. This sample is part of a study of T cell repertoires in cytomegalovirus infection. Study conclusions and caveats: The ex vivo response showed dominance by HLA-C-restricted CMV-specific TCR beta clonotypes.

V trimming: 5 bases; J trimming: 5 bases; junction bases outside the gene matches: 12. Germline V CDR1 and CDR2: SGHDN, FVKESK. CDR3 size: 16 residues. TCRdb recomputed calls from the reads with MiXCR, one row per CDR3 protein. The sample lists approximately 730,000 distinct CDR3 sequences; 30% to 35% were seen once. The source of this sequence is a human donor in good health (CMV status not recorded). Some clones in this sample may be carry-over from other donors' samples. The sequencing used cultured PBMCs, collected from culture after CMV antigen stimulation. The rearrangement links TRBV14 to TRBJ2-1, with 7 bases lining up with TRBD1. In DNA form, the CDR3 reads TGTGCCAGCAGCTATTCCGGGACAGCCCCTAACAATGAGCAGTTCTTC. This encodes CASSYSGTAPNNEQFF.